Listed here are 15 T cell receptor beta chains from one sample, sequenced in a study of blood T cells in healthy people across ages. Sample-barcoded 5' priming and a J-beta primer mix drove a second PCR of about 6 to 12 cycles. TCRdb processed the 5' RACE reads anew with MiXCR; each CDR3 protein has one entry. This table holds approximately 830,000 distinct CDR3 sequences, about 59% found once. The sequenced sample was blood. Receptor source: a young man in good health.

The chain has TRBV2 and TRBJ1-1; D remains unclear. CDR1 is SNHLY, CDR2 FYNNEI, per germline. Between the trimmed V and J ends, which lost 3 bases and 0 bases, there was a span of 11 bases. The CDR3 runs to 15 residues. CDR3 coding DNA: TGTGCCAGCAGTGAGATGTCAATAATGAACACTGAAGCTTTCTTT. The encoded protein is CASSEMSIMNTEAFF.

The rearrangement joins TRBV20-1 to TRBJ1-2; TRBD1 is a possible D gene (5 bases). There are 14 residues in the CDR3. Trimming shortened V by 0 bases and J by 2 bases, and 10 bases separated the two germline ends. In germline, CDR1 is DFQATT, CDR2 SNEGSKA (reference sequence). The CDR3 nucleotides read TGCAGTGCTAGAGATGAGCAGGGAAACTATGGCTACACCTTC. Its translation is CSARDEQGNYGYTF.

The chain recombines TRBV9 with TRBJ1-2, with D unclear. V was pared by 0 bases and J by 1 base, with 7 bases between. Germline CDR1 and CDR2: SGDLS and YYNGEE. The CDR3 totals 14 residues. CDR3 sequence: CASSVGDLNYGYTF. CDR3 nucleotides: TGTGCCAGCAGCGTAGGGGATCTTAACTATGGCTACACCTTC.

This clonotype was seen only a few times. The chain has TRBV28 and TRBJ2-7, with D unclear. Trimming stripped 5 bases from V and 4 bases from J, with 9 bases between. Germline CDR1 and CDR2: MDHEN and SYDVKM. This CDR3 region has 12 residues. The CDR3 region is CASSPPEYEQYF. In DNA, the CDR3 is TGTGCCAGCAGTCCCCCCGAGTACGAGCAGTACTTC.

On this clonotype: A read error may be the cause here, since a much bigger clone is one base away. The gene calls are TRBV4-1 and TRBJ2-3, with D tentatively TRBD1 or TRBD2 (5 bases each). Germline CDR1 is MGHRA and CDR2 is YSYEKL. V gave up 3 bases and J gave up 1 base, with 20 bases separating them. The CDR3 contains 18 residues. CDR3 sequence (DNA): TGCGCCAGCAGCCACGGGGCCCTTAGTGGGCCCGGCACAGATACGCAGTATTTT. The encoded protein is CASSHGALSGPGTDTQYF.

In this sample, this clonotype turned up a few times. The CDR3 nucleotides read TGCAGTGCTCCCGGGACAGGGACCTACGAGCAGTACTTC. This gives the protein CSAPGTGTYEQYF. This chain uses TRBV20-1 with TRBJ2-7; 9 nucleotides agree with TRBD1. Germline assignment: CDR1 DFQATT and CDR2 SNEGSKA (reference sequence). Trimming cost V 5 bases and J 2 bases; bases outside gene matches: 4. This CDR3 spans 13 amino acids.

V gene TRBV7-2 combines with J gene TRBJ2-1; D gene unclear. The ends were cut back, 2 bases at V and 7 bases at J, with 12 bases in the middle. In germline, CDR1 is SGHTA, CDR2 FQGNSA. CDR3 length: 14 residues. The CDR3 region is CASSLTRNRNEQFF. The CDR3 DNA reads as TGTGCCAGCAGCTTAACGAGGAATCGGAATGAGCAGTTCTTC.

The chain carries TRBV6-2 or TRBV6-3 and TRBJ2-3; 9 bases line up with TRBD1. Germline V gene sequence: CDR1 MNHEY, CDR2 SVGEGT. Trimming took 7 bases from V and 3 from J; bases not matched to a gene: 8. This CDR3 has 15 residues. CDR3 DNA sequence: TGTGCCAGCACTAGAGGGACAGGGAGGACAGATACGCAGTATTTT. It yields the protein CASTRGTGRTDTQYF.

This clonotype has ten or more counts. The gene calls are TRBV12-3 or TRBV12-4 and TRBJ1-5; 9 bases map to TRBD1. The CDR3 consists of 15 residues. J gave up 5 bases and V 3 bases, and 5 bases lay outside the gene matches. CDR3 sequence: CASSLGQGPHQPQHF. The CDR3 DNA reads as TGTGCCAGCAGTTTGGGACAGGGCCCTCATCAGCCCCAGCATTTT.

The genes are TRBV7-2 and TRBJ2-7; TRBD1 matches at 7 bases. This CDR3 is 14 amino acids long. From germline, CDR1 is SGHTA and CDR2 FQGNSA. V was pared by 6 bases and J by 3 bases, with 8 bases of the junction left unmatched. The CDR3: CASRRGQSNYEQYF. CDR3 coding DNA: TGTGCCAGCAGACGGGGACAGTCCAACTACGAGCAGTACTTC.

The CDR3 loop reads CASMEGGVLETQYF. The CDR3 DNA follows: TGTGCCAGCATGGAGGGGGGAGTTCTGGAGACCCAGTACTTC. The V gene is TRBV27, the J gene TRBJ2-5; D tentatively reads TRBD1 or TRBD2 (6 bases each). V lost 7 bases, J lost 5 bases, and 17 bases lay in between. The germline CDR1 and CDR2 sequences are MNHEY and SMNVEV (reference sequence). The CDR3 extends over 14 amino acids.

The CDR3 DNA sequence: TGTGCCAGCAACTTACCGGGAACCCAAGAGACCCAGTACTTC. Translating gives CASNLPGTQETQYF. The V call is TRBV28, the J call TRBJ2-5; perhaps TRBD2 as D (5 bases). The CDR3 contains 14 residues. Germline assignment: CDR1 MDHEN and CDR2 SYDVKM. V lost 7 bases, J lost 1 base, and 13 bases lay in between.

This clonotype occurred a few times. The chain employs TRBV6-6 and TRBJ2-3, with TRBD2 matching 8 bases. Trimming removed 8 bases from V and 3 bases from J; junction bases left unmatched: 4. CDR1 and CDR2 (germline): MNHNY, SVGAGI (reference sequence). The CDR3 is 13 residues long. The CDR3, as DNA: TGTGCCAGCGGGCGGGGGGCTACAGATACGCAGTATTTT. It is translated as CASGRGATDTQYF.

This clonotype was detected a few times. This chain joins TRBV7-2 and TRBJ2-1; TRBD2 matches 9 bases. This CDR3 has 16 residues. After removal of 5 bases from V and 9 bases from J, the junction contained 14 bases not matched to a gene. Germline V gene sequence: CDR1 SGHTA, CDR2 FQGNSA. The CDR3 nucleotides are TGTGCCAGCAGCATGTTCGGCGGGGGGGCCTCGGTTGAGCAGTTCTTC. Translated, it gives CASSMFGGGASVEQFF.

This clonotype showed up just a few times. J is TRBJ2-1 and V is TRBV12-3 or TRBV12-4; 8 bases agree with TRBD1. V was clipped by 1 base and J by 5 bases; unmatched bases: 4. The CDR3 is made up of 15 amino acids. CDR3 nucleotide sequence: TGTGCCAGCAGTTTAGGGCAGGGGGCCAACAATGAGCAGTTCTTC. Amino acids: CASSLGQGANNEQFF.